This is a list of T cell receptor beta chains from one sample in a study of OX40 agonist ivuxolimab in advanced cancers. The table came from immunoSEQ multiplex PCR; TCRdb's copy has only in-frame clones and leaves some out. The table has approximately 34,000 clones, roughly 88% seen once. The input for sequencing was CD4+ or CD8+ T cells sorted from blood, taken in a trial of the OX40 agonist ivuxolimab. These receptors came from an adult with an advanced solid tumor such as melanoma, head and neck, liver or kidney cancer. Each CDR3 is given without its conserved first and last residue. A D gene is named only where the DNA matches it firmly.

j_call	d_call	v_call	cdr3_aa
TRBJ2-7	.	TRBV27	ASSSGTEAYEQY
TRBJ2-1	.	TRBV9	ASSVEGGEQF
TRBJ1-1	.	TRBV5-1	ASSDKDRNTEAF
TRBJ2-1	.	TRBV4-1	ASSQERGNEQF
TRBJ2-1	TRBD2	TRBV7-9	ASSTSGGPYNEQF
TRBJ2-2	.	TRBV9	ASSPHMQANTGELF
TRBJ1-2	.	TRBV5-1	ASSVQGTDYGYT
TRBJ1-6	TRBD1	TRBV4-3	ASSQHRGSYNSPLH
TRBJ2-7	TRBD1	TRBV4-2	ASSQTGDEQY
TRBJ2-5	.	TRBV5-1	ASSLVSGSRQTQY
TRBJ1-1	.	TRBV4-3	ASSVMRNTEAF
TRBJ2-5	.	TRBV7-9	ASSLVLGSQETQY
TRBJ2-1	.	TRBV6-5	ASSSPVGGPSEQF
TRBJ2-7	.	TRBV27	ASSLSRVYEQY
TRBJ2-1	.	TRBV27	ASSLLTTFGDNEQF
TRBJ2-7	.	TRBV12-5	ASGLREPYEQY
TRBJ2-1	TRBD2	TRBV11-2	ASSLRSSGGMDEQF
TRBJ1-1	.	TRBV2	ASSAGTLMNTEAF
TRBJ2-3	.	TRBV2	ASSPGRGSTDTQY
TRBJ2-1	TRBD1	TRBV6-1	ASDRGDGNEQF
TRBJ2-7	.	TRBV7-9	ASSWSGRSYEQY
TRBJ2-1	TRBD1	TRBV5-8	ASSFLFRDSNEQF
TRBJ2-5	.	TRBV6-6	ASSYSILAFQETQY
TRBJ2-2	.	TRBV4-3	ASSHTQGNGELF
TRBJ2-1	.	TRBV30	AWTLISSSYNEQF
TRBJ2-2	TRBD2	TRBV5-4	ASSYGLAFAGELF
TRBJ2-5	TRBD2	TRBV13	ASSLGPSGETQY
TRBJ1-1	.	TRBV9	ASSVGDIGDTEAF
TRBJ2-1	TRBD2	TRBV13	ASSLLAGVSNEQF
TRBJ2-7	.	TRBV29-1	SVYQGTSAYEQY
TRBJ2-7	.	TRBV2	AISLAGGRGDEQY
TRBJ1-1	.	TRBV27	ASSLARLNTEAF
TRBJ2-7	.	TRBV5-6	ASSLAQQGYEQY
TRBJ2-7	TRBD1	TRBV29-1	SVEMDRGYEQY
TRBJ2-7	.	TRBV20-1	SAPSLDEQY
TRBJ2-5	.	TRBV7-9	ASSLVAVREALQETQY
TRBJ2-7	TRBD2	TRBV28	ASGSGGEEY
TRBJ2-7	.	TRBV10-3	AISVDPSAYEQY
TRBJ2-2	.	TRBV27	ASSPHTGELF
TRBJ2-1	.	TRBV4-1	ASSQDPSFGDEQF
TRBJ2-2	.	TRBV27	ASSHYVSGELF
TRBJ1-1	.	TRBV7-9	ASSSGTPKNTEAF
TRBJ2-7	TRBD1	TRBV6-5	ASRWGRDSSYEQY
.	.	TRBV9	ASSVTGNPYEQY